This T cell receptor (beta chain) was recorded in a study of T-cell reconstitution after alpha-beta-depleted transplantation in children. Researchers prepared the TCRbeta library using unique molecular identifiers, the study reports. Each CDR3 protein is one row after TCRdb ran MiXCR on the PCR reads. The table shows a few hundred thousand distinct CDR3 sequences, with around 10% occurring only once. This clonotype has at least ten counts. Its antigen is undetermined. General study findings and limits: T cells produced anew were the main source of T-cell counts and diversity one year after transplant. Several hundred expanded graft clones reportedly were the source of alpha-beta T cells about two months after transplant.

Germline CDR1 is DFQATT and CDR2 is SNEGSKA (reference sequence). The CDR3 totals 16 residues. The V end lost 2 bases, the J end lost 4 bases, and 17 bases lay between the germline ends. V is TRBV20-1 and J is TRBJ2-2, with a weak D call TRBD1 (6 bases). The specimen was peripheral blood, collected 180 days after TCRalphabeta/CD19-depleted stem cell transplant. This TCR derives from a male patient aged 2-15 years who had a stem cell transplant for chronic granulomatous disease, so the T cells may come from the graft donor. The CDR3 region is CSARRRDKPFTGELFF. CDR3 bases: TGCAGTGCTAGACGTCGGGACAAACCCTTCACCGGGGAGCTGTTTTTT.